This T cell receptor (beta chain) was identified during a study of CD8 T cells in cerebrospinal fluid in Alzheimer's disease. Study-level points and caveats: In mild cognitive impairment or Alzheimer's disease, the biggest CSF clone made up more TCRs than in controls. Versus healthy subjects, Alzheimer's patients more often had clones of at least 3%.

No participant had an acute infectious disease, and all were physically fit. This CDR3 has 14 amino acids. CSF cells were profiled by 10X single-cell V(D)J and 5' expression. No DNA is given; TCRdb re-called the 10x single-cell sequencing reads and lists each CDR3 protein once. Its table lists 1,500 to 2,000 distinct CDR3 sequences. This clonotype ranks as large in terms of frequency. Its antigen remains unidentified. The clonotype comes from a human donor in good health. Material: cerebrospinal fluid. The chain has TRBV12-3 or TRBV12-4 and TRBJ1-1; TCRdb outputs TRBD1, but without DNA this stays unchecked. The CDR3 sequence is CASREPGPTSEAFF.